These 23 T cell receptor beta chains were sequenced from one sample in a study of cytomegalovirus exposure and HLA in healthy donors. Use of 60 Vbeta and 13 Jbeta primers characterized the PCR. Data came from immunoSEQ multiplex PCR; TCRdb stores just in-frame clones and leaves some out. The sample includes 150,000 to 200,000 clones, around three quarters of them seen just once. Source material: PBMCs. The receptor set was obtained from a man aged 40-55 years in good health and CMV-seropositive.

V gene TRBV7-8 combines with J gene TRBJ2-1, with 9 bases fitting TRBD1. Germline loops: CDR1 SGHVS, CDR2 FQNEAQ. After removal of 5 bases from V and 6 bases from J, the junction contained 2 bases not matched to a gene. The CDR3 runs 13 residues. CDR3 protein: CASSPDRGNEQFF. As DNA, the CDR3 is TGTGCCAGCAGCCCGGACAGGGGCAATGAGCAGTTCTTC. The whole variable domain, filled in from reference TRBV7-8 and TRBJ2-1, reads GAGVSQSPRYKVAKRGQDVALRCDPISGHVSLFWYQQALGQGPEFLTYFQNEAQLDKSGLPSDRFFAERPEGSVSTLKIQRTQQEDSAVYLCASSPDRGNEQFFGPGTRLTVL.

This clone was seen at least ten times. This rearrangement joins TRBV4-1 to TRBJ2-1; 10 bases are a match to TRBD2. The V and J ends lost 3 bases and 7 bases, in that order; junction bases with no gene match: 9. CDR3 length equals 16 residues. Germline-derived CDR1 and CDR2 are MGHRA and YSYEKL. The CDR3 loop is CASSQKSGGAGNEQFF. CDR3 DNA: TGCGCCAGCAGCCAGAAGAGCGGGGGGGCCGGTAATGAGCAGTTCTTC.

J is TRBJ1-2 and V is TRBV5-1, with D maybe TRBD1 (5 bases). This CDR3 is 14 amino acids long. The germline V and J ends were trimmed by 0 bases and 5 bases, with 11 bases remaining between them. The germline CDR1 and CDR2 sequences are SGHRS and YFSETQ. CDR3 loop: CASSLDPGLYGYTF. The CDR3, as DNA: TGCGCCAGCAGCTTGGACCCAGGGTTATATGGCTACACCTTC.

This clone was seen a single time. The chain uses TRBV9 and TRBJ2-3, with 10 bases identical to TRBD2. Germline assignment: CDR1 SGDLS and CDR2 YYNGEE. This CDR3 has 18 residues. The ends lost 0 bases at V and 4 bases at J; junction bases unmatched: 11. In DNA form, the CDR3 reads TGTGCCAGCAGCGTAGGGGGATTTGGAGCGGGGGGGCCAGATACGCAGTATTTT. It translates to CASSVGGFGAGGPDTQYF.

This chain uses TRBV5-1 with TRBJ1-1, with D uncertain. V lost 0 bases to trimming and J lost 8 bases, with 8 bases between them. This CDR3 spans 12 amino acids. CDR1 and CDR2 (germline): SGHRS, YFSETQ. CDR3 sequence: CASSLDWAEAFF. Here the CDR3 DNA reads TGCGCCAGCAGCTTGGATTGGGCGGAAGCTTTCTTT.

This rearrangement joins TRBV10-3 to TRBJ1-4; 9 bases agree with TRBD1. CDR1 and CDR2 from the germline V gene are ENHRY and SYGVKD. The CDR3 loop spans 16 amino acids. V gave up 3 bases and J gave up 7 bases; unmatched junction bases: 9. CDR3 bases: TGTGCCATCAGTGACCCCCTACAGGGGGCTGGTGAAAAACTGTTTTTT. The encoded protein is CAISDPLQGAGEKLFF.

The rearrangement uses TRBV29-1 and TRBJ2-7; D not resolved. V was cut by 6 bases and J by 2 bases, with 14 bases left in between. The germline V gene has CDR1 SQVTM and CDR2 ANQGSEA. The CDR3 has 13 residues. CDR3 loop: CSVQMGSTYEQYF. CDR3 bases: TGCAGCGTCCAGATGGGCAGCACCTACGAGCAGTACTTC.

The J gene is TRBJ1-1, the V gene TRBV20-1; 8 nucleotides match TRBD1. Germline assignment: CDR1 DFQATT and CDR2 SNEGSKA (reference sequence). The J segment lost 4 bases and the V segment lost 6 bases, leaving 1 base of the junction unmatched. The CDR3 has 11 amino acids. Here the CDR3 reads CSAGTGTEAFF. The CDR3 DNA reads TGCAGTGCCGGGACAGGCACTGAAGCTTTCTTT.

This sequence joins TRBV4-2 and TRBJ2-6, with D tentatively TRBD1 (6 bases). V was trimmed by 0 bases and J by 0 bases, leaving 9 bases between them. This CDR3 is built from 17 residues. CDR1 LGHNA and CDR2 YNFKEQ come from the germline V gene. As DNA, the CDR3 is TGTGCCAGCAGCCAAGATAGGGACAACTCTGGGGCCAACGTCCTGACTTTC. It codes for CASSQDRDNSGANVLTF.

The chain joins TRBV21-1 to TRBJ2-7; TRBD1, the D gene given by the table, was not confirmed from the DNA. TRBV21-1 is an annotated pseudogene. CDR3 length: 15 residues. CDR3 coding DNA: TGTGCCAGCAGCAAAGGGTGGGGACAGGGGTGCGAGCAGTACTTC. Protein sequence: CASSKGWGQGCEQYF.

The chain joins TRBV7-9 to TRBJ2-1; 10 bases agree with TRBD2. The CDR3 totals 15 residues. The V gene end was trimmed by 3 bases and the J gene end by 4 bases; junction bases not matched to a gene: 3. Germline V gene lookup returns CDR1 SEHNR and CDR2 FQNEAQ (reference sequence). The chain's CDR3 is CASSLPSGGYNEQFF. CDR3 in DNA: TGTGCCAGCAGCTTGCCTAGCGGGGGTTACAATGAGCAGTTCTTC.

The rearrangement joins TRBV7-9 to TRBJ1-6; 7 nucleotides align to TRBD1. With 5 bases clipped from V and 9 bases from J, the junction kept 16 bases outside the gene matches. This CDR3 has 17 residues. The germline V gene encodes CDR1 SEHNR and CDR2 FQNEAQ (reference sequence). The CDR3: CASSPSRGEGARSPLHF. The CDR3 nucleotides are TGTGCCAGCAGCCCCTCCAGGGGAGAGGGGGCGCGTTCACCCCTCCACTTT.

The J gene is TRBJ1-5, the V gene TRBV19, with unresolved D. The germline V gene has CDR1 LNHDA and CDR2 SQIVND (reference sequence). This CDR3 contains 13 residues. V lost 1 base and J lost 7, with 8 bases in between. CDR3 bases: TGTGCCAGTAGTATAGTATCGCGGCAGCCCCAGCATTTT. Translation gives CASSIVSRQPQHF.

Only one count was recorded for this clone. This chain joins TRBV6-5 and TRBJ1-1, with 7 positions matching TRBD1. J lost 5 bases, V lost 6 bases, and 9 bases had no gene match. This CDR3 spans 14 amino acids. The germline gives CDR1 MNHEY, CDR2 SVGAGI. The CDR3 here is CASSIIQGWTEAFF. For the CDR3, the DNA is TGTGCCAGCAGCATAATACAGGGGTGGACTGAAGCTTTCTTT.

CDR3 protein: CASSRTVNTEAFF. The CDR3 nucleotides are TGTGCCAGCTCCAGGACAGTTAACACTGAAGCTTTCTTT. J is TRBJ1-1 and V is TRBV18, with D perhaps TRBD1 (6 bases). V lost 6 bases and J 2 bases, leaving 10 bases between the germline ends. The CDR3 is 13 amino acids. The germline gives CDR1 KGHSH, CDR2 LQKENI.

The chain couples TRBV5-1 to TRBJ1-6, with D perhaps matching TRBD1 (5 bases). The CDR3 sequence is 17 residues long. Germline CDR1 reads SGHRS; CDR2 reads YFSETQ. V was clipped by 6 bases and J by 8 bases, with 24 bases between them. This chain's CDR3 is CASTPLPRGLLYSPLHF. The CDR3 DNA sequence: TGCGCCAGCACCCCCCTCCCCCGGGGGTTACTCTATTCACCCCTCCACTTT.

Written as DNA, the CDR3 is TGCGCCAGCAGCCAAGGGGTGGGGACAGGGGGCTACGAGCAGTACTTC. It codes for CASSQGVGTGGYEQYF. The chain recombines TRBV4-3 with TRBJ2-7; 11 nucleotides line up with TRBD1. There are 16 residues in the CDR3. V gave up 1 base and J gave up 3 bases; unmatched junction bases: 5. Germline loops: CDR1 LGHNA, CDR2 YSLEER.

V and J are TRBV4-3 and TRBJ2-3; D is possibly TRBD2 (7 bases). The CDR3 loop spans 17 amino acids. The germline gives CDR1 LGHNA, CDR2 YSLEER. V dropped 3 bases and J dropped 5 bases, with 21 bases sitting between them. CDR3 sequence (DNA): TGCGCCAGCAGCCAGCAAGGGGGGGGGTCCCCGGGAGATACGCAGTATTTT. The encoded protein is CASSQQGGGSPGDTQYF.

The chain couples TRBV11-3 to TRBJ2-5, with a possible D match to TRBD2 (7 bases). The ends were cut back, 1 base at V and 2 bases at J, with 11 bases in the middle. The germline V gene encodes CDR1 SGHNT and CDR2 YENEEA. CDR3 length: 15 residues. The CDR3 region is CASSLGGGQQETQYF. For the CDR3, the DNA is TGTGCCAGCAGCTTAGGCGGGGGCCAGCAAGAGACCCAGTACTTC.

The chain uses TRBV7-2 and TRBJ2-5; a weak D match, TRBD1 (5 bases). The germline gives CDR1 SGHTA, CDR2 FQGNSA. The CDR3 spans 17 residues. V shed 4 bases and J shed 1 base, with 19 bases lying between them. CDR3 loop: CASSSQGSYSSQETQYF. Here the CDR3 DNA reads TGTGCCAGCAGCTCCCAGGGCAGCTACAGTTCCCAAGAGACCCAGTACTTC.

This chain connects TRBV5-1 to TRBJ1-1, with unresolved D. The germline V gene encodes CDR1 SGHRS and CDR2 YFSETQ. Deletions cut 5 bases from V and 1 base from J, with 6 bases between. The CDR3 totals 12 residues. The CDR3 here is CASSVGNTEAFF. CDR3 bases: TGCGCCAGCAGTGTCGGGAACACTGAAGCTTTCTTT.

This clone was counted a few times. This chain joins TRBV19 and TRBJ1-1, with D perhaps TRBD1 (6 bases). Per germline, CDR1 LNHDA and CDR2 SQIVND (reference sequence). Trimming removed 3 bases at V and 6 bases at J, with 14 bases between. The CDR3 extends over 14 amino acids. CDR3 in DNA: TGTGCCAGTAGTATCTCTACCAGGGGTGCTGAAGCTTTCTTT. It translates to CASSISTRGAEAFF. Together with reference TRBV19 and TRBJ1-1, the CDR3 gives the full variable domain: DGGITQSPKYLFRKEGQNVTLSCEQNLNHDAMYWYRQDPGQGLRLIYYSQIVNDFQKGDIAEGYSVSREKKESFPLTVTSAQKNPTAFYLCASSISTRGAEAFFGQGTRLTVV.

V and J are TRBV5-6 and TRBJ2-7; 9 nucleotides agree with TRBD1. Germline values: CDR1 SGHDT, CDR2 YYEEEE. V was clipped by 4 bases and J by 5 bases; unmatched bases: 13. This CDR3 contains 16 residues. In nucleotides, the CDR3 is TGTGCCAGCAGCCCACTACCCGGGACAGGGAGACACGAGCAGTACTTC. Translated: CASSPLPGTGRHEQYF. Filled out from reference TRBV5-6 and TRBJ2-7, the complete variable domain reads DAGVTQSPTHLIKTRGQQVTLRCSPKSGHDTVSWYQQALGQGPQFIFQYYEEEERQRGNFPDRFSGHQFPNYSSELNVNALLLGDSALYLCASSPLPGTGRHEQYFGPGTRLTVT.